A single sample gave rise to the 27 T cell receptor beta chains below, sequenced in a study of beta chain features in type 1 diabetes (dated by TCRdb to between 2017 and 2018). Beyond this particular receptor, the publication reports: In all four CD4+ subsets, TCRB CDR3 length was moderately but significantly shorter in type 1 diabetes patients.

The library relied on the immunoSEQ multiplex PCR assay. The High Capacity cDNA Reverse Transcription Kit was used to reverse transcribe all of the isolated RNA, meaning that expressed TCRB transcripts were what got sequenced. Imported from immuneACCESS, the table was reduced by TCRdb to in-frame sequences with V and J called. These copies leave out some clones; in studies compared against another copy, an unresolved V gene accounts for under half, and the cause of the remainder is not known. The sample data list almost 350,000 clones, and approximately 10% of these were observed just once. About 1% of the sample is taken by the ten largest. The antigens for these receptors are not known. Sequencing was performed on central memory CD4+ T cells from blood. These receptors came from a man aged 25 to 45 with type 1 diabetes.

The sample holds a few counts of this clone. The chain has TRBV7-2 and TRBJ2-1; D is perhaps TRBD1 (5 bases). Per germline, CDR1 SGHTA and CDR2 FQGNSA. V lost 8 bases to trimming and J lost 3 bases, with 17 bases between them. The CDR3 spans 15 residues. The CDR3 protein is CASASGSQYYNEQFF. CDR3 sequence (DNA): TGTGCCAGCGCGTCAGGGTCCCAATACTACAATGAGCAGTTCTTC.

J is TRBJ1-6 and V is TRBV30, with 8 bases matching TRBD1. This CDR3 spans 15 amino acids. J was trimmed by 7 bases and V by 2 bases; bases with no gene match: 7. Germline loops: CDR1 GTSNPN, CDR2 SVGIG (reference sequence). The CDR3 sequence: CAWSWARGHNSPLHF. The CDR3 region has the DNA TGTGCCTGGAGTTGGGCCAGGGGGCACAATTCACCCCTCCACTTT.

A few counts support this clone. The chain combines TRBV5-1 with TRBJ2-5, with D perhaps TRBD2 (5 bases). V lost 4 bases and J 2 bases, leaving 12 bases between the germline ends. CDR1 is SGHRS, CDR2 YFSETQ, per germline. CDR3 size: 14 residues. The DNA for the CDR3 is TGCGCCAGCAGCCAGGAACGGGGACAAGAGACCCAGTACTTC. Protein sequence: CASSQERGQETQYF.

The CDR3 protein is CASSGTSGGTETQYF. CDR3 nucleotide sequence: TGTGCCAGCAGTGGGACTAGCGGGGGGACAGAGACCCAGTACTTC. The J gene is TRBJ2-5, the V gene TRBV2; TRBD2 agrees at 14 bases. The V gene's germline CDR1 is SNHLY and CDR2 FYNNEI. J gave up 4 bases and V 4 bases, and 2 bases lay outside the gene matches. The CDR3 loop spans 15 amino acids.

This clone has a handful of counts. One end of the junction varies from germline; a read error may be responsible. Different DNA sequences within this sample yield the same CDR3. The J gene is TRBJ2-7, the V gene TRBV7-2, with 11 bases identical to TRBD2. Germline V gives CDR1 SGHTA, CDR2 FQGNSA. This CDR3 comprises 14 residues. CDR3 coding DNA: TGTGCCAGCAGCCTAGCGGGGGGCTCCTACGAGCAGTACTTC. The encoded protein is CASSLAGGSYEQYF. Full variable domain (missing parts from reference TRBV7-2 and TRBJ2-7): GAGVSQSPSNKVTEKGKDVELRCDPISGHTALYWYRQSLGQGLEFLIYFQGNSAPDKSGLPSDRFSAERTGGSVSTLTIQRTQQEDSAVYLCASSLAGGSYEQYFGPGTRLTVT.

This chain joins TRBV6-1 and TRBJ2-3; 9 bases match TRBD2. V shed 8 bases and J 6 bases; nucleotides not matched to a gene: 6. The length of the CDR3 is 13 residues. Per the germline V gene, CDR1 is MNHNS and CDR2 is SASEGT. The CDR3 spells CASGHGTSDTQYF. The CDR3 DNA is TGTGCCAGCGGACACGGGACTAGCGATACGCAGTATTTT.

This clone was detected only a few times. This sequence joins TRBV5-6 and TRBJ1-2; TRBD1 aligns across 7 bases. Germline V lookup: CDR1 SGHDT, CDR2 YYEEEE. CDR3 length: 13 residues. The J segment lost 3 bases and the V segment lost 5 bases, leaving 4 bases of the junction unmatched. The CDR3 loop is CASRQGLHYGYTF. The CDR3, as DNA: TGTGCCAGCAGACAGGGGTTGCACTATGGCTACACCTTC.

In this sample, this clone turned up a few times. The CDR3 coding sequence is TGTGCCAGCAGCTTTACAGAAAACATTCAGTACTTC. Its translation is CASSFTENIQYF. The V gene is TRBV5-8, the J gene TRBJ2-4; D gene ambiguous. CDR1 and CDR2 from the germline V gene are SGHTS and YDEGEE. This CDR3 is 12 amino acids long. Between the trimmed V and J ends, which lost 2 bases and 5 bases, there was a span of 5 bases.

The table lists this clone with a few counts. The chain links TRBV7-2 to TRBJ1-2; no clear D. V was cut by 2 bases and J by 8 bases, with 12 bases left in between. This CDR3 is built from 13 residues. CDR1 is SGHTA, CDR2 FQGNSA, per germline. The CDR3 nucleotides are TGTGCCAGCAGCTTAAGTCAGGCGGGAGGCTACACCTTC. Its translation: CASSLSQAGGYTF.

The chain links TRBV5-6 to TRBJ2-4; 8 bases match TRBD2. The trim removed 0 bases at V and 0 bases at J, leaving 5 bases unmatched. The CDR3 runs 17 residues. Germline V gene sequence: CDR1 SGHDT, CDR2 YYEEEE. Here the CDR3 DNA reads TGTGCCAGCAGCTTGGCGGGGGGGCTTTTAGCCAAAAACATTCAGTACTTC. Amino acid sequence: CASSLAGGLLAKNIQYF.

This clone showed up just a few times. This sequence joins TRBV7-2 and TRBJ1-1; 7 bases match TRBD1. V trimming: 10 bases; J trimming: 6 bases; junction bases outside the gene matches: 8. The CDR3 spans 12 residues. Per the germline V gene, CDR1 is SGHTA and CDR2 is FQGNSA. CDR3 DNA sequence: TGTGCCATCCACAGGGGATTCGCTGAAGCTTTCTTT. This codes for CAIHRGFAEAFF. The whole variable domain, remainder taken from reference TRBV7-2 and TRBJ1-1, is GAGVSQSPSNKVTEKGKDVELRCDPISGHTALYWYRQSLGQGLEFLIYFQGNSAPDKSGLPSDRFSAERTGGSVSTLTIQRTQQEDSAVYLCAIHRGFAEAFFGQGTRLTVV.

This chain connects TRBV4-3 to TRBJ1-1; D is undetermined. The CDR3 extends over 16 amino acids. In germline, CDR1 is LGHNA, CDR2 YSLEER. V was pared by 4 bases and J by 2 bases, with 17 bases between. CDR3 loop: CASSPTPGELNTEAFF. The CDR3 DNA follows: TGCGCCAGCAGCCCCACTCCGGGAGAACTAAACACTGAAGCTTTCTTT.

The rearrangement links TRBV7-6 to TRBJ2-5; unclear D gene. CDR1 SGHVS and CDR2 FNYEAQ come from the germline V gene. V was shortened by 5 bases and J by 4 bases, with 8 bases between the two germline ends. The CDR3 length is 12 residues. The chain's CDR3 is CASSRVSETQYF. The CDR3 DNA reads as TGTGCCAGCAGCCGCGTATCAGAGACCCAGTACTTC.

This clone turned up a few times. The chain employs TRBV18 and TRBJ1-2; D ambiguous. V was cut by 2 bases and J by 2 bases, with 3 bases left in between. The germline CDR1 and CDR2 sequences are KGHSH and LQKENI. The CDR3 contains 12 residues. CDR3 sequence (DNA): TGTGCCAGCTCACCAGGCAACTATGGCTACACCTTC. This sequence encodes CASSPGNYGYTF.

There are a few counts of this clone. The chain's CDR3 is CSVEGRGNTGELFF. DNA for the CDR3: TGCAGCGTTGAAGGGCGGGGCAACACCGGGGAGCTGTTTTTT. The chain combines TRBV29-1 with TRBJ2-2, with D maybe TRBD2 (6 bases). V was shortened by 1 base and J by 2 bases, with 8 bases between the two germline ends. The CDR3 length is 14 residues. The germline V gene encodes CDR1 SQVTM and CDR2 ANQGSEA.

The sample holds a few counts of this clone. The chain joins TRBV9 to TRBJ2-3; 12 nucleotides match TRBD2. Germline V gene data show CDR1 as SGDLS and CDR2 as YYNGEE. J gave up 3 bases and V 4 bases, and 6 bases lay outside the gene matches. The CDR3 runs 16 residues. The CDR3 is CASSSWLAGGTDTQYF. For the CDR3, the DNA is TGTGCCAGCAGCTCCTGGCTAGCGGGGGGGACAGATACGCAGTATTTT.

This clone was found a few times. The CDR3 coding sequence is TGCAGCGTTGAAGCCCAGACAGAAAGTACTGAAGCTTTCTTT. This encodes CSVEAQTESTEAFF. The chain joins TRBV29-1 to TRBJ1-1; perhaps TRBD1 as D (5 bases). This CDR3 contains 14 residues. The germline CDR1 and CDR2 sequences are SQVTM and ANQGSEA. The V gene lost 1 base and the J gene lost 5 bases, with 14 bases spanning the gap. Variable domain in full (rest from reference TRBV29-1 and TRBJ1-1): SAVISQKPSRDICQRGTSLTIQCQVDSQVTMMFWYRQQPGQSLTLIATANQGSEATYESGFVIDKFPISRPNLTFSTLTVSNMSPEDSSIYLCSVEAQTESTEAFFGQGTRLTVV.

A few counts support this clone. The rearrangement uses TRBV9 and TRBJ2-7, with D maybe TRBD1 (5 bases). The CDR3 has 16 residues. Germline loops: CDR1 SGDLS, CDR2 YYNGEE. V shed 0 bases and J shed 6 bases, with 19 bases lying between them. The CDR3 loop is CASSVGPIGTGSEQYF. CDR3 coding DNA: TGTGCCAGCAGCGTAGGCCCCATAGGAACAGGAAGCGAGCAGTACTTC.

A few counts support this clone. This chain's CDR3 is CASSLQGGIGYEQYF. The CDR3 bases are TGTGCCAGCAGCTTACAGGGCGGCATCGGTTACGAGCAGTACTTC. The gene calls are TRBV7-2 and TRBJ2-7; TRBD1 might be the D (5 bases). This CDR3 has 15 amino acids. The V gene lost 2 bases and the J gene lost 4 bases, with 15 bases spanning the gap. Germline CDR1 and CDR2: SGHTA and FQGNSA.

This sequence joins TRBV2 and TRBJ1-4; unclear D gene. Germline-derived CDR1 and CDR2 are SNHLY and FYNNEI. This CDR3 contains 12 residues. Here the CDR3 DNA reads TGTGCTATCCGGGCCCTAAATGAAAAACTGTTTTTT. The encoded protein is CAIRALNEKLFF.

The rearrangement joins TRBV12-2 to TRBJ1-2; the D call in the table, TRBD1, was not verified against the DNA. TRBV12-2 is recorded as a pseudogene. The CDR3 contains 15 residues. The CDR3 here is CASRLGGTVYNGYTF. As DNA, the CDR3 is TGTGCAAGTCGCTTGGGTGGGACAGTCTACAATGGCTACACCTTC.

This clone was seen a handful of times. The chain combines TRBV5-1 with TRBJ2-1, with D tentatively TRBD2 (6 bases). V dropped 0 bases and J dropped 4 bases, with 14 bases sitting between them. CDR1 is SGHRS and CDR2 is YFSETQ in the germline V gene. The CDR3 extends over 16 amino acids. The CDR3 nucleotides read TGCGCCAGCAGCTTGGCCGGGACTTCTATTTACAATGAGCAGTTCTTC. Protein: CASSLAGTSIYNEQFF.

This clone was picked up a small number of times. The chain links TRBV4-3 to TRBJ1-1; D may be TRBD1 (6 bases). CDR1 and CDR2 from the germline V gene are LGHNA and YSLEER. Trimming took off 0 bases at V and 5 bases at J, with 10 bases between the two ends. The CDR3 is 14 residues long. The CDR3 region is CASSQDGRGTEAFF. Written as DNA, the CDR3 is TGCGCCAGCAGCCAAGATGGGAGGGGGACTGAAGCTTTCTTT.

This chain connects TRBV7-9 to TRBJ2-3, with TRBD2 identical over 10 bases. This CDR3 comprises 15 residues. V shed 5 bases, J shed 9 bases, and the junction held 11 bases outside the gene matches. Germline V gene lookup returns CDR1 SEHNR and CDR2 FQNEAQ (reference sequence). CDR3: CASSTSGGASGTQYF. CDR3 nucleotides: TGTGCCAGCAGCACAAGCGGGGGGGCGTCGGGAACGCAGTATTTT.

The rearrangement uses TRBV7-2 and TRBJ1-5; 9 nucleotides agree with TRBD1. Looked up from germline, CDR1 is SGHTA and CDR2 is FQGNSA. After removal of 5 bases from V and 6 bases from J, the junction contained 11 bases not matched to a gene. The CDR3 runs 16 residues. CDR3: CASSPVPGQGSQPQHF. The CDR3 DNA reads as TGTGCCAGCAGCCCCGTCCCGGGACAGGGTTCTCAGCCCCAGCATTTT.

This clone has just a few counts. The V call is TRBV7-6, the J call TRBJ1-1; 7 nucleotides match TRBD1. Germline CDR1 SGHVS, CDR2 FNYEAQ. After removal of 5 bases from V and 2 bases from J, the junction contained 5 bases not matched to a gene. This CDR3 contains 14 residues. In DNA, the CDR3 is TGTGCCAGCAGCCCCGGACAGGCCAACACTGAAGCTTTCTTT. Its protein product is CASSPGQANTEAFF.

The chain has TRBV30 and TRBJ1-1; D remains unclear. This CDR3 comprises 12 residues. From germline, CDR1 is GTSNPN and CDR2 SVGIG (reference sequence). V was shortened by 3 bases and J by 4 bases, with 9 bases between the two germline ends. The CDR3 loop is CAWRGESTEAFF. CDR3 bases: TGTGCCTGGAGAGGAGAGTCCACTGAAGCTTTCTTT.